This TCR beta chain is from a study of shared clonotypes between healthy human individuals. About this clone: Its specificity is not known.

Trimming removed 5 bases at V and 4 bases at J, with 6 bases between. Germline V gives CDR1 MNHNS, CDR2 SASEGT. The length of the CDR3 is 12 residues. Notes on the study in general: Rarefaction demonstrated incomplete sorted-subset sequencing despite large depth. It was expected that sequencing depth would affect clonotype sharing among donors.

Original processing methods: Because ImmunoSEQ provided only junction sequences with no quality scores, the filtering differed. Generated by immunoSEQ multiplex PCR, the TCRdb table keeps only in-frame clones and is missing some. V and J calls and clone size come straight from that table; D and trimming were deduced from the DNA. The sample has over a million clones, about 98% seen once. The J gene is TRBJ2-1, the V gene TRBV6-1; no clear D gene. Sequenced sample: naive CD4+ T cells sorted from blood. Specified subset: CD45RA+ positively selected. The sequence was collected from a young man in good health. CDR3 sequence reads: CASSLAYNEQFF. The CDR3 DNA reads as TGTGCCAGCAGTCTCGCATACAATGAGCAGTTCTTC.